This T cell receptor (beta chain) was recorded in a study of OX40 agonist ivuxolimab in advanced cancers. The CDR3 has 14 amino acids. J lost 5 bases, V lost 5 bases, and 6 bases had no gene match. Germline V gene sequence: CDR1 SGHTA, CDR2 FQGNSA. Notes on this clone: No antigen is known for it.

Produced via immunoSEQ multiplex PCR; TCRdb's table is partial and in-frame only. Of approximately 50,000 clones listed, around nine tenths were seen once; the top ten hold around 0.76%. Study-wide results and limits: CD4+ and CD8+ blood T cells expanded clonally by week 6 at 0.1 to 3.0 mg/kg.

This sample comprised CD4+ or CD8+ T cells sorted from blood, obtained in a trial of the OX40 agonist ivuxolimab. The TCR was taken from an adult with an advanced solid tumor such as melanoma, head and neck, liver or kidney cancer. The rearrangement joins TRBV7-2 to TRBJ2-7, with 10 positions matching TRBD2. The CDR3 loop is CASSPASGSDEQYF. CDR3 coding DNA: TGTGCCAGCAGCCCGGCTAGCGGGAGTGACGAGCAGTACTTC.